What follows are 29 T cell receptor beta chains derived from one specimen sequenced in a study of cytomegalovirus exposure and HLA in healthy donors. PCR used 60 Vbeta primers and 13 Jbeta primers. Assay: immunoSEQ multiplex PCR; the TCRdb copy retains only in-frame clones and omits some. The sample shows about 120,000 clones, 70% to 80% of them seen only once. Sequencing input: PBMCs. The receptor source for this set is a man in his fifties or sixties in good health and CMV-seropositive.

The V call is TRBV7-2, the J call TRBJ1-5; 9 bases are shared with TRBD1. This CDR3 has 15 amino acids. The germline CDR1 and CDR2 sequences are SGHTA and FQGNSA. V dropped 5 bases and J dropped 4; count of bases not matched to a gene: 6. The CDR3: CASSTLGQGNQPQHF. CDR3 nucleotides: TGTGCCAGCAGCACCTTGGGACAGGGTAATCAGCCCCAGCATTTT.

This sequence joins TRBV28 and TRBJ1-1; D possibly corresponds to TRBD1 (6 bases). The CDR3 sequence is 15 residues long. Per germline, CDR1 MDHEN and CDR2 SYDVKM. V lost 4 bases, J lost 1 base, and 13 bases lay in between. As DNA, the CDR3 is TGTGCCAGCAGTTCGGCACAGGGTACGAACACTGAAGCTTTCTTT. Its translation is CASSSAQGTNTEAFF.

The chain is built from TRBV18 and TRBJ1-2; TRBD1 might be the D (6 bases). Germline CDR1 reads KGHSH; CDR2 reads LQKENI. This CDR3 is 15 amino acids long. The V end was cut by 3 bases, the J end by 7 bases, with 18 bases between. The CDR3: CASSPQKDSVFGYTF. The DNA for the CDR3 is TGTGCCAGCTCACCTCAAAAGGACAGTGTCTTTGGCTACACCTTC. Full variable domain (outside the CDR3, taken from reference TRBV18 and TRBJ1-2): NAGVMQNPRHLVRRRGQEARLRCSPMKGHSHVYWYRQLPEEGLKFMVYLQKENIIDESGMPKERFSAEFPKEGPSILRIQQVVRGDSAAYFCASSPQKDSVFGYTFGSGTRLTVV.

This clone came up once. The chain combines TRBV19 with TRBJ2-7, with TRBD2 matching over 13 bases. Trimming cost V 0 bases and J 7 bases; bases outside gene matches: 9. This CDR3 comprises 17 residues. Germline CDR1 LNHDA, CDR2 SQIVND (reference sequence). The CDR3 is CASSIDGGTSGKLEQYF. In DNA form, the CDR3 reads TGTGCCAGTAGTATAGATGGAGGGACTAGCGGGAAATTGGAGCAGTACTTC.

The rearrangement links TRBV11-3 to TRBJ2-7, with unresolved D. Germline V lookup: CDR1 SGHNT, CDR2 YENEEA. The CDR3 has 13 amino acids. V lost 0 bases and J 3 bases, leaving 6 bases between the germline ends. CDR3 region: CASSLDARYEQYF. The CDR3 bases are TGTGCCAGCAGCTTAGATGCGCGCTACGAGCAGTACTTC. Based on the CDR3 plus reference TRBV11-3 and TRBJ2-7, the full variable domain is EAGVVQSPRYKIIEKKQPVAFWCNPISGHNTLYWYLQNLGQGPELLIRYENEEAVDDSQLPKDRFSAERLKGVDSTLKIQPAELGDSAVYLCASSLDARYEQYFGPGTRLTVT.

The rearrangement uses TRBV5-1 and TRBJ2-7, with 12 nucleotides matching TRBD2. Losses at the gene ends were 10 bases for V and 4 bases for J; bases not matched to a gene: 15. Germline CDR1 and CDR2: SGHRS and YFSETQ. This CDR3 is built from 16 residues. The CDR3 region is CAPSELAGGKRYEQYF. Written as DNA, the CDR3 is TGCGCCCCCTCGGAACTAGCGGGAGGAAAGAGATACGAGCAGTACTTC.

Note on this clone: One end of the junction does not line up with germline, which may come from a read error. The V call is TRBV7-6, the J call TRBJ2-3; tentative D call: TRBD1 (6 bases). The CDR3 is 14 residues long. CDR1 and CDR2 (germline): SGHVS, FNYEAQ. CDR3 DNA: TGTGCCAGCAGCAAAGGGGGAGCGGCAGATACGCAATATTTT. Its protein product is CASSKGGAADTQYF.

V gene TRBV18 combines with J gene TRBJ1-5, with D possibly being TRBD1 (6 bases). CDR1 and CDR2 (germline): KGHSH, LQKENI. The CDR3 totals 14 residues. The germline V and J ends were trimmed by 6 bases and 5 bases, with 14 bases remaining between them. CDR3 nucleotides: TGTGCCAGCTCGTTCGGACAGAAGGATCAGCCCCAGCATTTT. Amino acid sequence: CASSFGQKDQPQHF.

The chain has TRBV9 and TRBJ1-4; D is unclear. Trimming stripped 0 bases from V and 2 bases from J, with 8 bases between. Germline V gives CDR1 SGDLS, CDR2 YYNGEE. There are 15 residues in the CDR3. The CDR3 region has the DNA TGTGCCAGCAGCGTAGATCCGGGGACTAATGAAAAACTGTTTTTT. As protein: CASSVDPGTNEKLFF.

This rearrangement joins TRBV29-1 to TRBJ2-4, with TRBD1 matching 7 bases. The CDR3 covers 14 residues. Germline CDR1 and CDR2: SQVTM and ANQGSEA. Trimming at V came to 4 bases and at J to 2 bases, leaving 5 bases not matched to a gene. The CDR3 protein is CSVGDSLTKNIQYF. For the CDR3, the DNA is TGCAGCGTTGGGGACAGTTTGACCAAAAACATTCAGTACTTC.

J is TRBJ1-4 and V is TRBV30; 10 bases agree with TRBD1. The CDR3 sequence is 13 residues long. Germline V CDR1 and CDR2: GTSNPN, SVGIG (reference sequence). J was trimmed by 8 bases and V by 1 base; bases with no gene match: 1. CDR3 region: CAWSGQGAEKLFF. The CDR3 DNA is TGTGCCTGGAGTGGACAGGGGGCAGAAAAACTGTTTTTT.

V gene TRBV5-1 combines with J gene TRBJ1-1, with no clear D. The CDR3 has 14 residues. With 1 base removed from V and 4 bases from J, the gap between germline ends came to 11 bases. Germline CDR1 and CDR2: SGHRS and YFSETQ. CDR3 coding DNA: TGCGCCAGCAGCTTGTACGAGGGATCCACTGAAGCTTTCTTT. This encodes CASSLYEGSTEAFF.

The V and J genes are TRBV19 and TRBJ2-7, with D possibly matching TRBD1 (5 bases). Germline lookup yields CDR1 LNHDA and CDR2 SQIVND (reference sequence). This CDR3 contains 16 residues. V lost 4 bases and J lost 5, with 21 bases in between. Here the CDR3 reads CASSRRQGLGINEQYF. The CDR3 nucleotides read TGTGCCAGTAGTAGGCGGCAGGGCTTAGGGATCAACGAGCAGTACTTC.

The chain couples TRBV5-1 to TRBJ2-4; D uncertain. From germline, CDR1 is SGHRS and CDR2 YFSETQ. Trimming took off 1 base at V and 5 bases at J, with 13 bases between the two ends. This CDR3 has 15 residues. The CDR3 sequence: CASSLMDSRENIQYF. The CDR3 DNA is TGCGCCAGCAGCTTGATGGATTCCCGGGAAAACATTCAGTACTTC.

The CDR3 loop is CASSGGHLSGEAFF. As DNA, the CDR3 is TGTGCCAGCAGCGGGGGACACCTCTCGGGTGAAGCTTTCTTT. The chain joins TRBV9 to TRBJ1-1; a possible D gene is TRBD1 (6 bases). The length of the CDR3 is 14 residues. V lost 3 bases, J lost 7 bases, and 16 bases lay in between. Germline V gene lookup returns CDR1 SGDLS and CDR2 YYNGEE.

This chain connects TRBV28 to TRBJ2-7; TRBD1 might be the D (6 bases). The CDR3 is 17 amino acids. The V gene lost 4 bases and the J gene lost 0 bases, with 19 bases spanning the gap. Germline V gene sequence: CDR1 MDHEN, CDR2 SYDVKM. CDR3 coding DNA: TGTGCCAGCAGTTCTGCCCAGGGAACAGGGCCCTCCTACGAGCAGTACTTC. Its protein product is CASSSAQGTGPSYEQYF.

This chain joins TRBV19 and TRBJ2-1, with a tentative D call TRBD2 (6 bases). The V end was cut by 0 bases, the J end by 9 bases, with 15 bases between. This CDR3 is built from 15 residues. CDR1 and CDR2 (germline): LNHDA, SQIVND (reference sequence). The CDR3 DNA sequence: TGTGCCAGTAGTATAGAGGTTGGCCGGAGGGCTGAGCAGTTCTTC. As protein: CASSIEVGRRAEQFF.

This rearrangement joins TRBV6-1 to TRBJ1-1, with D perhaps TRBD1 (6 bases). V shed 8 bases and J shed 3 bases, with 10 bases lying between them. The germline gives CDR1 MNHNS, CDR2 SASEGT. This CDR3 is built from 12 residues. The CDR3 nucleotides read TGTGCCAGCGGGGGACATTACACTGAAGCTTTCTTT. Protein: CASGGHYTEAFF.

V usage is TRBV4-1 and J usage is TRBJ2-2, with TRBD2 matching over 9 bases. CDR1 and CDR2 from the germline V gene are MGHRA and YSYEKL. CDR3 length: 16 residues. V trimming: 4 bases; J trimming: 6 bases; junction bases outside the gene matches: 9. The CDR3 sequence is CASSRGGGGVAGELFF. Here the CDR3 DNA reads TGCGCCAGCAGCCGGGGTGGCGGGGGGGTTGCCGGGGAGCTGTTTTTT.

The DNA for the CDR3 is TGTGCCTGGGGGATAGCGGGAGGAAACACCGGGGAGCTGTTTTTT. This encodes CAWGIAGGNTGELFF. The rearrangement joins TRBV30 to TRBJ2-2, with 10 bases aligning to TRBD2. The CDR3 is 15 amino acids. Germline CDR1 GTSNPN, CDR2 SVGIG (reference sequence). Germline trimming cut 5 bases from V and 2 bases from J; bases unmatched to any gene: 5.

The V and J genes are TRBV7-2 and TRBJ1-6, with TRBD1 as a possible D gene (5 bases). V was cut by 1 base and J by 7 bases, with 14 bases left in between. The CDR3 spans 16 residues. The germline gives CDR1 SGHTA, CDR2 FQGNSA. The CDR3 DNA reads TGTGCCAGCAGCTTAGTGGGGCAGGGTGCGAATTCACCCCTCCACTTT. It is translated as CASSLVGQGANSPLHF.

J is TRBJ2-5 and V is TRBV5-5; no firm D call. Germline lookup yields CDR1 SGHKS and CDR2 YYEKEE (reference sequence). Trimming left V 0 bases short and J 5 bases short, with 5 bases between. This CDR3 has 12 amino acids. For the CDR3, the DNA is TGTGCCAGCAGCTTGGGCTATGAGACCCAGTACTTC. Its translation is CASSLGYETQYF. Based on the CDR3 plus reference TRBV5-5 and TRBJ2-5, the full variable domain is DAGVTQSPTHLIKTRGQQVTLRCSPISGHKSVSWYQQVLGQGPQFIFQYYEKEERGRGNFPDRFSARQFPNYSSELNVNALLLGDSALYLCASSLGYETQYFGPGTRLLVL.

V and J are TRBV29-1 and TRBJ2-1; 11 nucleotides align to TRBD2. The germline CDR1 and CDR2 sequences are SQVTM and ANQGSEA. This CDR3 contains 14 residues. Losses at the gene ends were 4 bases for V and 8 bases for J; bases not matched to a gene: 7. The CDR3 coding sequence is TGCAGCGTTGGGGCTAGCGGGGGGCCCCATGAGCAGTTCTTC. This encodes CSVGASGGPHEQFF.

This clone was seen just once. This chain connects TRBV6-1 to TRBJ1-1; no definite D call. The V end was cut by 6 bases, the J end by 1 base, with 9 bases between. This CDR3 has 13 amino acids. Per germline, CDR1 MNHNS and CDR2 SASEGT. CDR3 in DNA: TGTGCCAGCAGCTTTGAACAGAACACTGAAGCTTTCTTT. It codes for CASSFEQNTEAFF.

The rearrangement links TRBV19 to TRBJ2-3; 7 positions match TRBD1. The CDR3 sequence is 15 residues long. V gave up 5 bases and J gave up 5 bases; unmatched junction bases: 10. CDR1 LNHDA and CDR2 SQIVND come from the germline V gene (reference sequence). CDR3 nucleotides: TGTGCCAGTAGTGCAAGACAGGGACCGAGAGATACGCAGTATTTT. It translates to CASSARQGPRDTQYF. Together with reference TRBV19 and TRBJ2-3, the CDR3 gives the full variable domain: DGGITQSPKYLFRKEGQNVTLSCEQNLNHDAMYWYRQDPGQGLRLIYYSQIVNDFQKGDIAEGYSVSREKKESFPLTVTSAQKNPTAFYLCASSARQGPRDTQYFGPGTRLTVL.

The V and J genes are TRBV19 and TRBJ1-1; D not certain. Per germline, CDR1 LNHDA and CDR2 SQIVND (reference sequence). V dropped 5 bases and J dropped 8 bases, with 9 bases sitting between them. The CDR3 runs to 11 residues. CDR3 loop: CASSVTAEAFF. The CDR3 DNA is TGTGCCAGTAGTGTCACAGCCGAAGCTTTCTTT.

The J gene is TRBJ1-1, the V gene TRBV11-3; D is possibly TRBD1 (5 bases). The V gene lost 5 bases and the J gene lost 1 base, with 8 bases spanning the gap. CDR1 is SGHNT and CDR2 is YENEEA in the germline V gene. The CDR3 contains 13 residues. The CDR3 bases are TGTGCCAGCAGCAGACAGACGAACACTGAAGCTTTCTTT. Translated: CASSRQTNTEAFF.

This chain joins TRBV5-1 and TRBJ2-3; 13 bases are a match to TRBD2. J lost 6 bases, V lost 3 bases, and 7 bases had no gene match. The length of the CDR3 is 16 residues. Germline assignment: CDR1 SGHRS and CDR2 YFSETQ. The CDR3 nucleotides are TGCGCCAGCAGCTCCACTGGGGGACTAGCGGGGGATACGCAGTATTTT. Its translation is CASSSTGGLAGDTQYF.

The sample holds a few counts of this clone. V and J are TRBV6-5 and TRBJ1-1, with TRBD1 matching 9 bases. The CDR3 length is 15 residues. V shed 0 bases, J shed 6 bases, and the junction held 5 bases outside the gene matches. Per the germline V gene, CDR1 is MNHEY and CDR2 is SVGAGI. Here the CDR3 DNA reads TGTGCCAGCAGTTACTCGACGGGGACAGGGTCTGAAGCTTTCTTT. It translates to CASSYSTGTGSEAFF.